This TCR beta chain originates from a study of CD8 T cells in Susac syndrome. General study points: It was acknowledged in the study that its TCR sequencing and HLA analysis involved a relatively small number of individuals.

About this clonotype: What it recognizes is unknown.

CD8+ and CD4+ T cells from blood underwent TCR beta sequencing. The controls were healthy donors who were matched for age and sex. The V end lost 5 bases, the J end lost 2 bases, and 18 bases lay between the germline ends. The CDR3 is 16 residues long. The germline gives CDR1 LNHDA, CDR2 SQIVND (reference sequence). Reverse transcription used about 0.5 to 1 ug RNA and random hexamers. By means of immunoSEQ multiplex PCR, TCR beta CDR3 spanning 54 Vbeta and 13 Jbeta underwent amplification. TCRdb re-called the immunoSEQ multiplex PCR reads with MiXCR, one entry per CDR3 protein. The profile shows roughly 190,000 distinct CDR3 sequences, roughly 95% of them singletons.

Sequencing used CD4+ T cells from PBMCs. The genes are TRBV19 and TRBJ1-1, with TRBD1 as a possible D gene (6 bases). This TCR was sampled from a human donor in good health. The CDR3 protein is CASSHRARQVNTEAFF. The CDR3 DNA follows: TGTGCCAGTAGTCACAGGGCCAGACAGGTTAACACTGAAGCTTTCTTT.